The 18 T cell receptor beta chains below come from one sample, sequenced in a study of sequential checkpoint blockade in melanoma. Treatment in this sample: randomized to nivolumab then ipilimumab (arm A) or the reverse (arm B). Using immunoSEQ multiplex PCR, the repertoire was profiled, and TCRdb retains in-frame clones only, with some absent. Counted here are under 6,500 clones, 87% occurring once; the ten biggest clones make up 7.5% to 10%. Sequenced material: CD8+ T cells sorted from blood (inferred from file names), taken from a patient given nivolumab and ipilimumab in sequence. These receptor sequences come from a human donor with melanoma.

The V call is TRBV6-1, the J call TRBJ2-3; 12 bases match TRBD2. Looked up from germline, CDR1 is MNHNS and CDR2 is SASEGT. This CDR3 contains 16 residues. V gave up 3 bases and J gave up 11 bases; unmatched junction bases: 12. In DNA, the CDR3 is TGTGCCAGCAGTGATATGACTAGCGGGAGTAGATCGATGCAGTATTTT. Translation gives CASSDMTSGSRSMQYF.

The V gene is TRBV23-1, the J gene TRBJ2-7; weak D call: TRBD2 (6 bases). TRBV23-1 is an ORF for which the function is uncertain. This CDR3 is built from 12 residues. The germline V and J ends were trimmed by 11 bases and 5 bases, with 16 bases remaining between them. For the CDR3, the DNA is TGCGCCGGTTCGGGACTCGGAAACGAGCAGTACTTC. It translates to CAGSGLGNEQYF.

V gene TRBV7-2 combines with J gene TRBJ2-7, with 9 bases identical to TRBD2. In germline, CDR1 is SGHTA, CDR2 FQGNSA. The CDR3 is 14 amino acids. J lost 7 bases, V lost 5 bases, and 9 bases had no gene match. In DNA form, the CDR3 reads TGTGCCAGCAGCCAGGTAGCGGGAGCGGGTGAGCAGTACTTC. As protein: CASSQVAGAGEQYF.

CDR3 sequence reads: CASGLEGDTIYF. The CDR3 bases are TGTGCCAGCGGACTCGAGGGGGACACCATATATTTT. The chain links TRBV7-9 to TRBJ1-3, with D perhaps TRBD1 (6 bases). This CDR3 spans 12 amino acids. V was cut by 8 bases and J by 8 bases, with 13 bases left in between. Germline CDR1 is SEHNR and CDR2 is FQNEAQ (reference sequence).

The V call is TRBV16, the J call TRBJ2-6; weak D call: TRBD1 (6 bases). The CDR3 covers 18 residues. Trimming shortened V by 0 bases and J by 4 bases, and 16 bases separated the two germline ends. Germline CDR1 and CDR2: KGHSY and FQNENV. The CDR3 sequence is CASSQSGQGPTGANVLTF. CDR3 nucleotide sequence: TGTGCCAGCAGCCAATCGGGTCAGGGGCCTACCGGGGCCAACGTCCTGACTTTC. Filled out from reference TRBV16 and TRBJ2-6, the complete variable domain reads GEEVAQTPKHLVRGEGQKAKLYCAPIKGHSYVFWYQQVLKNEFKFLISFQNENVFDETGMPKERFSAKCLPNSPCSLEIQATKLEDSAVYFCASSQSGQGPTGANVLTFGAGSRLTVL.

This CDR3 is CASSQERLDEQYF. As DNA, the CDR3 is TGCGCCAGCAGCCAAGAGAGGTTAGACGAGCAGTACTTC. V gene TRBV4-1 combines with J gene TRBJ2-7; D is ambiguous. V lost 0 bases and J 5 bases, leaving 8 bases between the germline ends. Germline V gene data show CDR1 as MGHRA and CDR2 as YSYEKL. The CDR3 runs 13 residues.

The V and J genes are TRBV27 and TRBJ1-5, with TRBD1 matching over 9 bases. Germline V gives CDR1 MNHEY, CDR2 SMNVEV (reference sequence). CDR3 size: 16 residues. V lost 6 bases to trimming and J lost 7 bases; unmatched junction nucleotides: 13. CDR3 bases: TGTGCCAGCAGCCCGGGACAGGGTTTCCTAGACCAGCCCCAGCATTTT. It specifies CASSPGQGFLDQPQHF.

V usage is TRBV5-1 and J usage is TRBJ1-1, with 9 positions matching TRBD1. Per the germline V gene, CDR1 is SGHRS and CDR2 is YFSETQ. V gave up 0 bases and J gave up 9 bases; unmatched junction bases: 9. CDR3 length: 15 amino acids. The CDR3 DNA is TGCGCCAGCAGCTTGGAGTCCCGGACAGGGGAAAAAGCTTTCTTT. Amino acids: CASSLESRTGEKAFF.

This clone was detected a few times. The chain joins TRBV28 to TRBJ2-1; D is ambiguous. CDR1 is MDHEN and CDR2 is SYDVKM in the germline V gene. This CDR3 is 17 amino acids long. The V end lost 5 bases, the J end lost 0 bases, and 17 bases lay between the germline ends. CDR3 protein: CASSTNLDTYSYNEQFF. The CDR3, as DNA: TGTGCCAGCAGTACCAACCTTGACACTTACTCCTACAATGAGCAGTTCTTC.

The CDR3 nucleotides read TGTGCCTGGAGCCCGGGGGTAAGCAATCAGCCCCAGCATTTT. It is translated as CAWSPGVSNQPQHF. The V call is TRBV30, the J call TRBJ1-5; TRBD1 might be the D (5 bases). V lost 3 bases and J lost 1, with 10 bases in between. From germline, CDR1 is GTSNPN and CDR2 SVGIG (reference sequence). The CDR3 runs to 14 residues. Combining the CDR3 with reference TRBV30 and TRBJ1-5 gives the whole variable domain SQTIHQWPATLVQPVGSPLSLECTVEGTSNPNLYWYRQAAGRGLQLLFYSVGIGQISSEVPQNLSASRPQDRQFILSSKKLLLSDSGFYLCAWSPGVSNQPQHFGDGTRLSIL.

The chain combines TRBV5-4 with TRBJ1-1; D is possibly TRBD1 (6 bases). With 4 bases removed from V and 1 base from J, the gap between germline ends came to 20 bases. Germline V gene data show CDR1 as SGHNT and CDR2 as YYREEE (reference sequence). CDR3 length: 17 residues. CDR3 sequence (DNA): TGTGCCAGCAGCCCCCCGCCAGGGGAGGGGAGGAACACTGAAGCTTTCTTT. Amino acids: CASSPPPGEGRNTEAFF.

The rearrangement joins TRBV4-3 to TRBJ1-6; D not resolved. The germline V and J ends were trimmed by 4 bases and 11 bases, with 21 bases remaining between them. The CDR3 covers 16 residues. Per germline, CDR1 LGHNA and CDR2 YSLEER. The DNA of the CDR3 is TGCGCCAGCAGCCTTACCCACCGGGATCCACCGACACCCCTCCACTTT. As protein: CASSLTHRDPPTPLHF.

V gene TRBV2 combines with J gene TRBJ2-7, with TRBD1 identical over 9 bases. CDR3 size: 12 residues. The ends lost 7 bases at V and 4 bases at J; junction bases unmatched: 2. Germline V gives CDR1 SNHLY, CDR2 FYNNEI. Written as DNA, the CDR3 is TGTGCCAGCATGGGACAGGGATACGAGCAGTACTTC. Protein product: CASMGQGYEQYF.

The rearrangement uses TRBV28 and TRBJ2-7; the D gene is possibly TRBD2 (6 bases). V gave up 6 bases and J gave up 4 bases, with 13 bases separating them. This CDR3 has 13 amino acids. Germline values: CDR1 MDHEN, CDR2 SYDVKM. The CDR3 DNA reads as TGTGCCAGCAGAAGGACTACTGAGTACGAGCAGTACTTC. It encodes CASRRTTEYEQYF. The full variable domain, in which reference TRBV28 and TRBJ2-7 provide the parts outside the CDR3, is DVKVTQSSRYLVKRTGEKVFLECVQDMDHENMFWYRQDPGLGLRLIYFSYDVKMKEKGDIPEGYSVSREKKERFSLILESASTNQTSMYLCASRRTTEYEQYFGPGTRLTVT.

The chain uses TRBV4-1 and TRBJ1-5; 9 bases line up with TRBD1. The CDR3 runs 16 residues. Germline lookup yields CDR1 MGHRA and CDR2 YSYEKL. V was pared by 8 bases and J by 0 bases, with 8 bases of the junction left unmatched. In nucleotides, the CDR3 is TGCGCCAGCGCGCCCACAGGGGGCCTTAGCAATCAGCCCCAGCATTTT. Residues: CASAPTGGLSNQPQHF.

The gene calls are TRBV7-8 and TRBJ2-2, with a tentative D call TRBD1 (5 bases). There are 14 residues in the CDR3. V dropped 3 bases and J dropped 1 base, with 6 bases sitting between them. Germline V lookup: CDR1 SGHVS, CDR2 FQNEAQ. CDR3 coding DNA: TGTGCCAGCAGCTTGCAGGGGAACACCGGGGAGCTGTTTTTT. It codes for CASSLQGNTGELFF.

The chain employs TRBV4-1 and TRBJ2-7, with TRBD2 identical over 7 bases. The V and J ends lost 3 bases and 7 bases, in that order; junction bases with no gene match: 15. The CDR3 consists of 16 residues. CDR1 is MGHRA, CDR2 YSYEKL, per germline. In DNA, the CDR3 is TGCGCCAGCAGCCAGACCACTAGCGACCCTCCTACAGAGCAGTACTTC. It yields the protein CASSQTTSDPPTEQYF.

This chain's CDR3 is CASSQALAGEYEQYF. The CDR3 DNA is TGCGCCAGCAGCCAGGCTCTAGCGGGAGAATACGAGCAGTACTTC. The V call is TRBV4-3, the J call TRBJ2-7; 10 nucleotides align to TRBD2. Unmatched junction bases numbered 6, after V lost 3 bases and J lost 4 bases. This CDR3 has 15 residues. Germline CDR1 and CDR2: LGHNA and YSLEER.